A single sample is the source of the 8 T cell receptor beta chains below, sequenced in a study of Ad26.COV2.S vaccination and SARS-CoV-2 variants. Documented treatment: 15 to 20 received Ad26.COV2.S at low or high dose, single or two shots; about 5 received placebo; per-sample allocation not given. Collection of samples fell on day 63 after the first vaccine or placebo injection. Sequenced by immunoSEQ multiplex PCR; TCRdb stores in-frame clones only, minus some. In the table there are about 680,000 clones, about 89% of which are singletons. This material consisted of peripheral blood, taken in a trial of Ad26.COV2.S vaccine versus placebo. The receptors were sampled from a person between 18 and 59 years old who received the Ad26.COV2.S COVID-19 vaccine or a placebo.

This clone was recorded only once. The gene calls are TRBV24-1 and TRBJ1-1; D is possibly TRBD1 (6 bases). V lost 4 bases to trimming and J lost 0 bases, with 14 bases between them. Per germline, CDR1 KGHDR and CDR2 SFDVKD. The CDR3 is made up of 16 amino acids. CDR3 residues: CATSDESGTLNTEAFF. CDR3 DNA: TGTGCCACCAGTGACGAATCCGGGACATTGAACACTGAAGCTTTCTTT.

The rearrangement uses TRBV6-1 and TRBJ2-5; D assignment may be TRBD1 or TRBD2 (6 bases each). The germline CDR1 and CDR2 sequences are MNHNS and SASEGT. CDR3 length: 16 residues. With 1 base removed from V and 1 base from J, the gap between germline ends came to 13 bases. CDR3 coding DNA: TGTGCCAGCAGTGAAGGGGGGGCGCCGGTCCAAGAGACCCAGTACTTC. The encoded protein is CASSEGGAPVQETQYF.

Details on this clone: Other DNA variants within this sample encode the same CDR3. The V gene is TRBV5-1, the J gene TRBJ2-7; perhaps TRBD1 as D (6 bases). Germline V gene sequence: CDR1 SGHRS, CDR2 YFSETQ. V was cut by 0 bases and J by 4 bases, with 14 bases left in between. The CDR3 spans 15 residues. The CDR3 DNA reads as TGCGCCAGCAGCTTGGGTACAGGGTCTACGTACGAGCAGTACTTC. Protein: CASSLGTGSTYEQYF.

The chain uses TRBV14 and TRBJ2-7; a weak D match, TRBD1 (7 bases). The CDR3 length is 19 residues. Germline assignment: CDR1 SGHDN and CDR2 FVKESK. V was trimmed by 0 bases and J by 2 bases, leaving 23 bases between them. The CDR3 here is CASSQEIPRGAGGTYEQYF. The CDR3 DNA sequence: TGTGCCAGCAGCCAAGAGATTCCAAGAGGGGCAGGGGGGACCTACGAGCAGTACTTC.

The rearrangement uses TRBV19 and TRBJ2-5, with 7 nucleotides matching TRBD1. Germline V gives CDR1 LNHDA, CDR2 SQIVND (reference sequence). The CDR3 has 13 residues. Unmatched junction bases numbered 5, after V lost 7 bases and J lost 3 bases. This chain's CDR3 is CASIETGKETQYF. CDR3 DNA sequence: TGTGCCAGTATCGAGACAGGGAAAGAGACCCAGTACTTC.

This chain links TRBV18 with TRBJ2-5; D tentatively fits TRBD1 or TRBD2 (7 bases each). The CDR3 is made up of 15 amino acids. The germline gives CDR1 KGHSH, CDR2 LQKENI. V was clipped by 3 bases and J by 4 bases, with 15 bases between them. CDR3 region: CASSPWEGARETQYF. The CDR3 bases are TGTGCCAGCTCACCCTGGGAGGGGGCCCGAGAGACCCAGTACTTC.

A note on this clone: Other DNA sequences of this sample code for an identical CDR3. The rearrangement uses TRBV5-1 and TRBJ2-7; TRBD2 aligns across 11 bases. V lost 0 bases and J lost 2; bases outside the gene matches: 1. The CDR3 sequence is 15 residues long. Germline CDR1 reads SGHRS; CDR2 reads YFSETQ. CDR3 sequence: CASSLELAGAYEQYF. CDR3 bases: TGCGCCAGCAGCTTGGAACTAGCGGGAGCCTACGAGCAGTACTTC.

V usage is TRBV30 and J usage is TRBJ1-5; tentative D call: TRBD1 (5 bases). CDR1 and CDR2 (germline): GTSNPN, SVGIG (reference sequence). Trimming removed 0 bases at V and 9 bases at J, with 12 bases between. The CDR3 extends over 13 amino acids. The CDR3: CAWSVGTVTPQHF. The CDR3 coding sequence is TGTGCCTGGAGTGTAGGGACCGTCACGCCCCAGCATTTT.